This is a list of T cell receptor beta chains from one sample in a study of T cell responses to AZD1222 COVID-19 vaccine. TCRdb's table, derived via immunoSEQ multiplex PCR, lists solely in-frame clones and lacks some. Found here are 150,000 to 200,000 clones, just over 90% of them singletons; the top ten hold about 3%. The specimen was peripheral blood, collected on day 0 of AZD1222 vaccination. The receptors originated from an adult in good health. Each CDR3 is given with its conserved first and last residue. D genes are given only for firm matches. Size values are once, few and many counts, or a class for expanded clones, and some rows have none.

J | D | V | size | DNA | CDR3
TRBJ2-3 | - | TRBV20-1 | few | TGCAGTGCTAGTGGGTGGGAGCGGCGACGCCGAAATAGCACAGATACGCAGTATTTT | CSASGWERRRRNSTDTQYF
TRBJ2-7 | - | TRBV11-1 | - | TGTGCCAGCAGCTTAGGTGGGGGAAACGAGCAGTACTTC | CASSLGGGNEQYF
TRBJ2-5 | - | TRBV29-1 | - | TGCAGCGTTGGATACCAGGGGGGGATCCAGTACTTC | CSVGYQGGIQYF
TRBJ1-2 | - | TRBV6-1 | - | TGTGCCAGCAGTGAAGGGGGTTACTATGGCTACACCTTC | CASSEGGYYGYTF
TRBJ2-7 | - | TRBV19 | - | TGTGCCAGTAGTATGGGACACACCTACGAGCAGTACTTC | CASSMGHTYEQYF
TRBJ2-3 | - | TRBV5-1 | - | TGCGCCACCGGGTTTACCCCGGGGGCAACAGATACGCAGTATTTT | CATGFTPGATDTQYF
TRBJ1-3 | TRBD1 | TRBV27 | - | TGTGCCAGCAGTCCACAGGGGGCGTCTGGAAACACCATATATTTT | CASSPQGASGNTIYF
TRBJ1-2 | - | TRBV12-3/TRBV12-4 | - | TGTGCCAGCAGCCAGACCAGATATGGCTACACCTTC | CASSQTRYGYTF
TRBJ1-1 | - | TRBV19 | - | TGTGCCAGTAGGCGGCAAACTGAAGCTTTCTTT | CASRRQTEAFF
TRBJ1-1 | - | TRBV19 | - | TGTGCCAGTGGGGACTCGGGGGGGCGGACTGAAGCTTTCTTT | CASGDSGGRTEAFF
TRBJ1-3 | - | TRBV4-1 | - | TGCGCCAGCAGCCAAGATAACGGACTAACCGCTGGAAACACCATATATTTT | CASSQDNGLTAGNTIYF
TRBJ2-1 | TRBD2 | TRBV19 | - | TGTGCCAGTAGTACACCTAGCGGTCACAATGAGCAGTTCTTC | CASSTPSGHNEQFF
TRBJ2-7 | - | TRBV28 | - | TGTGCCAGCAGTAGTTCTGGGCAGTTCTACGAGCAGTACTTC | CASSSSGQFYEQYF
TRBJ2-5 | - | TRBV6-5 | - | TGTGCCAGCAGCTACAGGGTGACGGAGACCCAGTACTTC | CASSYRVTETQYF
TRBJ1-1 | - | TRBV9 | few | TGTGCCAGCAGCGTCCCCCCTCGTTTT | CASSVPPRF
TRBJ2-5 | TRBD2 | TRBV5-6 | - | TGTGCCAGCAGCTTGGGATGGCGGGGGTCGATTCAAGAGACCCAGTACTTC | CASSLGWRGSIQETQYF
TRBJ2-3 | - | TRBV2 | - | TGTGCCAGCAGTCAGAGTACAGATACGCAGTATTTT | CASSQSTDTQYF
TRBJ1-1 | - | TRBV29-1 | - | TGCAGCGTTGAGGGAAGGGTGGGCTGGAACACTGAAGCTTTCTTT | CSVEGRVGWNTEAFF
TRBJ1-6 | - | TRBV7-9 | - | TGTGCCAGCAGCCCGGACCTTGGGGATAATTCACCCCTCCACTTT | CASSPDLGDNSPLHF
TRBJ1-6 | - | TRBV6-5 | - | TGTGCCAGCAGTTCAGGTCCGCCGAAATTTCCAGCCCTCCACTTT | CASSSGPPKFPALHF
TRBJ1-2 | TRBD1 | TRBV6-5 | once | TGTGCCAGCACCACGACAGGGGACCTCTATGGCTACACCTTC | CASTTTGDLYGYTF
TRBJ1-5 | - | TRBV19 | - | TGTGCCAGTACAGGGAATAGCAATCAGCCCCAGCATTTT | CASTGNSNQPQHF
TRBJ1-1 | - | TRBV21-1 | once | TGTGCCAGCAGCAGGTTCTTGAACACTGAAGCTTTCTTT | CASSRFLNTEAFF
TRBJ1-2 | - | TRBV27 | - | TGTGCCAGCAGTTTTCCCGGACAAAATGGCTACACCTTC | CASSFPGQNGYTF
TRBJ1-2 | - | TRBV19 | few | TGTGCCAGTAACCCGGCTACAGGAGGCTACACCTTC | CASNPATGGYTF
TRBJ2-3 | - | TRBV7-9 | - | TGTGCCAGCAGCTCCCCACGGGCTAGGGGAAGCACAGATACGCAGTATTTT | CASSSPRARGSTDTQYF
TRBJ1-3 | - | TRBV19 | - | TGTGCCAGTAGTATTGCAGGTTCCAGAAACACCATATATTTT | CASSIAGSRNTIYF
TRBJ2-7 | - | TRBV6-5 | - | TGTGCCAGCAGTCGCGGTCCCAGGGGATGGGAGCAGTACTTC | CASSRGPRGWEQYF
TRBJ1-5 | - | TRBV5-6 | - | TGTGCCAGCAGCTTGTTCAAACGGGGCTATAGCAATCAGCCCCAGCATTTT | CASSLFKRGYSNQPQHF
TRBJ2-7 | TRBD1 | TRBV4-1 | few | TGCGCCAGCAGCCAATCCGGGACAGGGAGCTCCTACGAGCAGTACTTC | CASSQSGTGSSYEQYF
TRBJ2-1 | - | TRBV5-4 | - | TGTGCCAGCAGCTTGTTCAATGAGCAGTTCTTC | CASSLFNEQFF
TRBJ2-2 | - | TRBV29-1 | - | TGCAGCGTTCGGGGCTTCGCGAACACCGGGGAGCTGTTTTTT | CSVRGFANTGELFF
TRBJ1-1 | - | TRBV10-1 | - | TGCGCCAGCAGTGATCCACTCTCGGGAACTGAAGCTTTCTTT | CASSDPLSGTEAFF
TRBJ1-6 | - | TRBV11-2 | - | TGTGCCAGCAGCCTAAACACCGACGGGCCCTCCCTCCACTTT | CASSLNTDGPSLHF
TRBJ1-5 | TRBD1 | TRBV7-2 | - | TGTGCCAGCAGTCTGGACAGGCATAGCAATCAGCCCCAGCATTTT | CASSLDRHSNQPQHF
TRBJ2-1 | TRBD1 | TRBV6-5 | - | TGTGCCAGCAGTTTGGGACAGGGTAGGAATGAGCAGTTCTTC | CASSLGQGRNEQFF
TRBJ2-6 | TRBD1 | TRBV5-6 | - | TGTGCCAGCACGGAGACAGGGGGCGCCGGGGCCAACGTCCTGACTTTC | CASTETGGAGANVLTF
TRBJ2-1 | TRBD1 | TRBV29-1 | - | TGCAGCGTTGAGGGGACAGGGGGCAGTGAGCAGTTCTTC | CSVEGTGGSEQFF
TRBJ2-1 | - | TRBV25-1 | - | TGTGCCAGCAGTGATACGGCGAAGAGGCAGTTCTTC | CASSDTAKRQFF
TRBJ2-7 | TRBD1 | TRBV19 | - | TGTGCCAGTAGTATAGTGGGACAGGGGGACTACGAGCAGTACTTC | CASSIVGQGDYEQYF
TRBJ1-4 | TRBD1 | TRBV3-1/TRBV3-2 | - | TGTGCCAGCAGCTTTCAGACAGGGGGCGATGAAAAACTGTTTTTT | CASSFQTGGDEKLFF
TRBJ1-5 | TRBD1 | TRBV2 | - | TGTGCCAGCAGTGAAAGGGGGCAGAAGTATCAGCCCCAGCATTTT | CASSERGQKYQPQHF
TRBJ2-7 | - | TRBV12-3/TRBV12-4 | - | TGTGCCAGCAGCCGGGGAGGGACATACGAGCAGTACTTC | CASSRGGTYEQYF
TRBJ2-3 | TRBD2 | TRBV2 | - | TGTGCCAGCAGTGTGACTAGCGGGAGGGGCACAGATACGCAGTATTTT | CASSVTSGRGTDTQYF
TRBJ1-2 | - | TRBV28 | - | TGTGCCAGCAGTTTAAGGTCGGGGATGGCCTATGGCTACACCTTC | CASSLRSGMAYGYTF
TRBJ1-2 | - | TRBV19 | few | TGTGCCAGTAGTATAGATCGGGGGGCAGATGGCTACACCTTC | CASSIDRGADGYTF
TRBJ1-3 | - | TRBV12-5 | - | TGTGCTAGTGGACGCAACACAGGGACTGGAAACACCATATATTTT | CASGRNTGTGNTIYF
TRBJ2-2 | TRBD2 | TRBV9 | - | TGTGCCAGCAGCGGCCCTCTTAGCGGGGGAGGGGAGCTGTTTTTT | CASSGPLSGGGELFF
TRBJ2-1 | TRBD2 | TRBV30 | - | TGTGCCTGGAGTGTGGGACTAGCGGGAGGTGGGGATGAGCAGTTCTTC | CAWSVGLAGGGDEQFF
TRBJ2-5 | - | TRBV12-3/TRBV12-4 | - | TGTGCCAGCGGTATGGAAGAGACCCAGTACTTC | CASGMEETQYF
TRBJ2-1 | TRBD2 | TRBV11-3 | - | TGTGCCAGCAGCCCTGGACTAGCGGGAGGGGTTGAGCAGTTCTTC | CASSPGLAGGVEQFF
TRBJ2-3 | TRBD2 | TRBV27 | once | TGTGCCAGCAGTTTCGGCGGGAGTGCAGATACGCAGTATTTT | CASSFGGSADTQYF
TRBJ2-7 | - | TRBV15 | - | TGTGCCACCAGCAGAGCGGGAGAAGGCTCCTACGAGCAGTACTTC | CATSRAGEGSYEQYF
TRBJ2-7 | - | TRBV30 | - | TGTGCCTGGAGTGTGCTAGTTTTCTACGAGCAGTACTTC | CAWSVLVFYEQYF
TRBJ1-1 | - | TRBV5-1 | - | TGCGCCAGCAGCTTGGAGCAAAGAAAGACTGAAGCTTTCTTT | CASSLEQRKTEAFF
TRBJ2-6 | - | TRBV3-1/TRBV3-2 | - | TGTGCCAGCAGCCAAGAAGAGGAGAGGGCCTTTGGGGCCAACGTCCTGACTTTC | CASSQEEERAFGANVLTF
TRBJ1-2 | TRBD1 | TRBV29-1 | once | TGCAGCGTTGGAAGACAGGGGTACGATGGCTACACCTTC | CSVGRQGYDGYTF
TRBJ2-1 | - | TRBV6-6 | - | TGTGCCAGCAGCCCCCTACAGAGCAATGAGCAGTTCTTC | CASSPLQSNEQFF
TRBJ1-1 | - | TRBV9 | - | TGTGCCAGCAGCGGGAGTGGGGGGCAGGAAGCTTTCTTT | CASSGSGGQEAFF
TRBJ1-5 | TRBD1 | TRBV28 | - | TGTGCCAGCAGTTTATCCGGATGGACAGGGGATAATCAGCCCCAGCATTTT | CASSLSGWTGDNQPQHF